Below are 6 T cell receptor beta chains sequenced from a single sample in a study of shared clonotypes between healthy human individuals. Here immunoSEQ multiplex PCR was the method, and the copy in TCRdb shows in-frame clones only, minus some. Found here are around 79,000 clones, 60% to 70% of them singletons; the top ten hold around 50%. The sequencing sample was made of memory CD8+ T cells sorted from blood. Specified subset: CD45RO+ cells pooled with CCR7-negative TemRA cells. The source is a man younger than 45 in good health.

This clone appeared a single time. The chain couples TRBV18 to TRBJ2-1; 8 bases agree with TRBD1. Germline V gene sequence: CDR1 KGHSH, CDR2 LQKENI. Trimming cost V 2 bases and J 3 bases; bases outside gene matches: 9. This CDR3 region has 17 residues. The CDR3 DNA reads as TGTGCCAGCTCACCATTGGGGGCAGGGGGCATCTACAATGAGCAGTTCTTC. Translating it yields CASSPLGAGGIYNEQFF.

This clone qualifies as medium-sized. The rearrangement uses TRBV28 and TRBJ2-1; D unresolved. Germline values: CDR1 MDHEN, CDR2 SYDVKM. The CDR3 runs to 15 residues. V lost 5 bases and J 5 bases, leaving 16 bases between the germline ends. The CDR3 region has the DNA TGTGCCAGCAGTAGTTTCGGGCTAGACAACAATGAGCAGTTCTTC. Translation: CASSSFGLDNNEQFF.

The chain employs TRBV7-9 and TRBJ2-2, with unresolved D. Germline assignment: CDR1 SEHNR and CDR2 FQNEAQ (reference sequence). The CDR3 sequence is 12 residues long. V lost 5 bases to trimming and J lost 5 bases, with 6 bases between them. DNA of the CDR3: TGTGCCAGCAGCCAAATTACCGGGGAGCTGTTTTTT. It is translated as CASSQITGELFF.

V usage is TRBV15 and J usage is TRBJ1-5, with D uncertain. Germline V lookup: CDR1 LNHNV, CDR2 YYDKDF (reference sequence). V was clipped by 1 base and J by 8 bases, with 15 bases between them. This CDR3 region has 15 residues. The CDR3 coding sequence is TGTGCCACCAGCAGAGGTACGGCTGCTAGGGAGCCCCAGCATTTT. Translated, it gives CATSRGTAAREPQHF.

DNA of the CDR3: TGTGCCAGCTCACCGCGAAAGACTAGCGAGTACAATGAGCAGTTCTTC. Its translation is CASSPRKTSEYNEQFF. The chain links TRBV18 to TRBJ2-1; the match to TRBD2 covers 8 bases. Germline trimming cut 3 bases from V and 4 bases from J; bases unmatched to any gene: 8. The CDR3 is 16 residues long. Germline CDR1 reads KGHSH; CDR2 reads LQKENI.

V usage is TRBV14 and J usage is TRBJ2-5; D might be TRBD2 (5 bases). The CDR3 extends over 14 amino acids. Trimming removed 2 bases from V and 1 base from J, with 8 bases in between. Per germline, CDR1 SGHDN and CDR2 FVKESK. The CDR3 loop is CASSQTDSQETQYF. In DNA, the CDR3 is TGTGCCAGCAGCCAAACGGACTCCCAAGAGACCCAGTACTTC.